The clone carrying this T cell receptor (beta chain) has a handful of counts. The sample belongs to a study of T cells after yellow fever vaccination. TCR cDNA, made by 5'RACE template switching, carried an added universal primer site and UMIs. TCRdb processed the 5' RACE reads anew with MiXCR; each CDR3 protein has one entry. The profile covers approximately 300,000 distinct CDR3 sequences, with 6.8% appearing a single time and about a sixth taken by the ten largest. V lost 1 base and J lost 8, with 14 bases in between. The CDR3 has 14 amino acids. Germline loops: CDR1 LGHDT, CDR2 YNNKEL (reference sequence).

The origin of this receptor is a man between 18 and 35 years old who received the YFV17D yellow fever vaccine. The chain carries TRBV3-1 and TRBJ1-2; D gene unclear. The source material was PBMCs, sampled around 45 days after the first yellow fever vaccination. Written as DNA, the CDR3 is TGTGCCAGCAGCCAAGGCCGGTGGGCTGGGGGCTACACCTTC. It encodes CASSQGRWAGGYTF. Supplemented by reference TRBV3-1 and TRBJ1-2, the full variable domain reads DTAVSQTPKYLVTQMGNDKSIKCEQNLGHDTMYWYKQDSKKFLKIMFSYNNKELIINETVPNRFSPKSPDKAHLNLHINSLELGDSAVYFCASSQGRWAGGYTFGSGTRLTVV.